This entry lists 24 T cell receptor beta chains sequenced from one sample in a study of T-cell memory formation after mild COVID-19. TCRdb reanalysed the 5' RACE reads using MiXCR and keeps one entry per CDR3 protein. The sample lists about 350,000 distinct CDR3 sequences; about 13% were seen once. The sample comprised PBMCs or a T cell subset sorted from them (not recorded which). These receptors all come from a man aged 18-30 years who had mild COVID-19 (a few samples of this study predate the infection). Cell type and time point are not known.

The chain couples TRBV28 to TRBJ2-7, with no clear D. Trimming stripped 3 bases from V and 2 bases from J, with 17 bases between. This CDR3 is built from 16 residues. Per the germline V gene, CDR1 is MDHEN and CDR2 is SYDVKM. CDR3 in amino acids: CASSLSPGGATYEQYV. The CDR3 DNA follows: TGTGCCAGCAGTTTGTCCCCCGGCGGAGCCACCTACGAGCAGTACGTC.

V gene TRBV5-1 combines with J gene TRBJ1-5; TRBD1 matches at 7 bases. The CDR3 contains 15 residues. Per the germline V gene, CDR1 is SGHRS and CDR2 is YFSETQ. J lost 3 bases, V lost 0 bases, and 3 bases had no gene match. CDR3 coding DNA: TGCGCCAGCAGCTTGGCCGGGACAGTCAATCAGCCCCAGCATTTT. It encodes CASSLAGTVNQPQHF.

This clonotype has a handful of counts. The V and J genes are TRBV12-3 or TRBV12-4 and TRBJ2-2; no firm D call. There are 13 residues in the CDR3. Between the trimmed V and J ends, which lost 3 bases and 10 bases, there was a span of 12 bases. The CDR3 loop reads CASSFPRYQELFF. CDR3 DNA: TGTGCCAGCAGTTTCCCAAGGTACCAGGAGCTGTTTTTT.

This clonotype was seen a handful of times. The J gene is TRBJ1-1, the V gene TRBV7-8, with a possible D match to TRBD1 (5 bases). V was pared by 5 bases and J by 6 bases, with 13 bases between. Germline V lookup: CDR1 SGHVS, CDR2 FQNEAQ. The CDR3 has 13 residues. The DNA for the CDR3 is TGTGCCAGCAGCATCCGACGGGACGCTGAAGCTTTCTTT. Amino acid sequence: CASSIRRDAEAFF.

The rearrangement joins TRBV29-1 to TRBJ2-1; D call uncertain. The V gene's germline CDR1 is SQVTM and CDR2 ANQGSEA. The V end was cut by 3 bases, the J end by 8 bases, with 8 bases between. The CDR3 runs to 11 residues. DNA for the CDR3: TGCAGCGTTGAGGTCCAGCATGAGCAGTTCTTC. This sequence encodes CSVEVQHEQFF.

This clonotype was counted once. This chain uses TRBV2 with TRBJ2-7, with 7 nucleotides matching TRBD1. V trimming: 7 bases; J trimming: 2 bases; junction bases outside the gene matches: 5. The CDR3 runs to 13 residues. From germline, CDR1 is SNHLY and CDR2 FYNNEI. The CDR3 DNA reads TGTGCCAGCAATAAGGACAGGCCCTACGAGCAGTACTTC. It specifies CASNKDRPYEQYF. Full variable domain (missing parts from reference TRBV2 and TRBJ2-7): EPEVTQTPSHQVTQMGQEVILRCVPISNHLYFYWYRQILGQKVEFLVSFYNNEISEKSEIFDDQFSVERPDGSNFTLKIRSTKLEDSAMYFCASNKDRPYEQYFGPGTRLTVT.

This clonotype showed up just a few times. The chain has TRBV4-3 and TRBJ1-1, with a weak D call TRBD1 (5 bases). V shed 3 bases and J shed 3 bases, with 11 bases lying between them. Per germline, CDR1 LGHNA and CDR2 YSLEER. CDR3 length: 14 amino acids. CDR3 region: CASSHPDRYTEAFF. CDR3 DNA sequence: TGCGCCAGCAGCCATCCCGACAGATACACTGAAGCTTTCTTT.

The rearrangement joins TRBV7-6 to TRBJ2-3, with D maybe TRBD2 (6 bases). This CDR3 spans 14 amino acids. CDR1 and CDR2 (germline): SGHVS, FNYEAQ. The V gene lost 4 bases and the J gene lost 7 bases, with 15 bases spanning the gap. CDR3 protein: CASSYLVGGNTQYF. CDR3 DNA: TGTGCCAGCAGCTATTTAGTGGGGGGAAATACGCAGTATTTT.

This clonotype has at least ten counts. The genes are TRBV12-3 or TRBV12-4 and TRBJ2-1, with 7 bases that match TRBD1. The CDR3 is 13 residues long. J gave up 3 bases and V 6 bases, and 2 bases lay outside the gene matches. The CDR3 DNA sequence: TGTGCCAGCAGGGGACAGCTCTACAATGAGCAGTTCTTC. Translated: CASRGQLYNEQFF.

This clonotype appeared a few times. The chain carries TRBV10-3 and TRBJ2-2, with 10 bases lining up with TRBD1. Germline trimming cut 0 bases from V and 5 bases from J; bases unmatched to any gene: 3. The CDR3 has 16 residues. Germline V lookup: CDR1 ENHRY, CDR2 SYGVKD. For the CDR3, the DNA is TGTGCCATCAGTGAGTCGCCGGGACAGGGGACCGGGGAGCTGTTTTTT. Protein product: CAISESPGQGTGELFF.

This clonotype occurred many times. The J gene is TRBJ2-4, the V gene TRBV29-1, with a weak D call TRBD2 (5 bases). Germline lookup yields CDR1 SQVTM and CDR2 ANQGSEA. Trimming removed 2 bases from V and 0 bases from J, with 5 bases in between. CDR3 length equals 13 residues. The CDR3 region is CSVELAAKNIQYF. Written as DNA, the CDR3 is TGCAGCGTTGAACTAGCAGCCAAAAACATTCAGTACTTC. The full variable domain, in which reference TRBV29-1 and TRBJ2-4 provide the parts outside the CDR3, is SAVISQKPSRDICQRGTSLTIQCQVDSQVTMMFWYRQQPGQSLTLIATANQGSEATYESGFVIDKFPISRPNLTFSTLTVSNMSPEDSSIYLCSVELAAKNIQYFGAGTRLSVL.

This clonotype was counted between two and nine times. The chain joins TRBV6-2 or TRBV6-3 to TRBJ1-1, with TRBD1 as a possible D gene (6 bases). V lost 0 bases and J lost 11, with 13 bases in between. The germline V gene has CDR1 MNHEY and CDR2 SVGEGT. The CDR3 sequence is 13 residues long. The CDR3 sequence is CASSYSTGLRAFF. CDR3 nucleotide sequence: TGTGCCAGCAGTTACTCGACAGGACTTAGGGCTTTCTTT.

The chain carries TRBV6-5 and TRBJ2-3; the match to TRBD1 covers 7 bases. The CDR3 consists of 15 residues. The ends lost 7 bases at V and 3 bases at J; junction bases unmatched: 10. Germline CDR1 is MNHEY and CDR2 is SVGAGI. The CDR3 DNA is TGTGCCAGCACCCCTAGTAGGGGGCAGACAGATACGCAGTATTTT. This sequence encodes CASTPSRGQTDTQYF.

This clonotype was recorded at least ten times. The junction differs from germline at one of its ends, possibly a read error. The CDR3 DNA reads TGTGCCCGCAGCCGGACTAACGACACAGATACGCAGTATTTT. This translates into CARSRTNDTDTQYF. V is TRBV27 and J is TRBJ2-3; TRBD2 is a possible D gene (6 bases). CDR3 length: 14 amino acids. The germline V gene has CDR1 MNHEY and CDR2 SMNVEV (reference sequence).

This clonotype was recorded many times. This sequence joins TRBV20-1 and TRBJ2-1, with TRBD2 matching over 11 bases. Germline trimming cut 0 bases from V and 7 bases from J; bases unmatched to any gene: 11. The CDR3 sequence is 17 residues long. Germline assignment: CDR1 DFQATT and CDR2 SNEGSKA (reference sequence). CDR3 protein: CSARDLEIAGGPNEQFF. The CDR3 DNA sequence: TGCAGTGCTAGAGATCTCGAAATAGCGGGGGGGCCTAATGAGCAGTTCTTC.

The chain employs TRBV12-5 and TRBJ2-1; a weak D match, TRBD1 (6 bases). V was cut by 0 bases and J by 2 bases, with 11 bases left in between. The CDR3 has 16 residues. Germline CDR1 LGHNT, CDR2 FRNRAP. The chain's CDR3 is CASGLVRRGTYNEQFF. The DNA for the CDR3 is TGTGCTAGTGGTTTGGTACGAAGGGGGACCTACAATGAGCAGTTCTTC.

This clonotype was counted between two and nine times. CDR3 amino acids: CASSFRDEQYF. The CDR3 DNA reads TGCGCCAGCAGCTTCCGGGACGAGCAGTACTTC. The chain uses TRBV5-1 and TRBJ2-7; no clear D gene. This CDR3 region has 11 residues. Looked up from germline, CDR1 is SGHRS and CDR2 is YFSETQ. V lost 2 bases and J 5 bases, leaving 5 bases between the germline ends.

This clonotype was counted a few times. V and J are TRBV2 and TRBJ2-5, with D maybe TRBD2 (6 bases). This CDR3 spans 14 amino acids. The germline V gene has CDR1 SNHLY and CDR2 FYNNEI. Trimming took 0 bases from V and 7 from J, leaving 12 bases between them. The CDR3 reads CASSEARGAGTQYF. CDR3 in DNA: TGTGCCAGCAGTGAAGCGCGGGGAGCCGGGACCCAGTACTTC.

The V gene is TRBV7-9, the J gene TRBJ2-3; D is possibly TRBD2 (5 bases). CDR1 SEHNR and CDR2 FQNEAQ come from the germline V gene (reference sequence). The germline V and J ends were trimmed by 0 bases and 6 bases, with 22 bases remaining between them. The CDR3 length is 18 residues. As DNA, the CDR3 is TGTGCCAGCAGCTTAGCCCACTCCGGGGATCCGGTAATGGATACGCAGTATTTT. It yields the protein CASSLAHSGDPVMDTQYF.

V and J are TRBV7-8 and TRBJ2-3, with D perhaps TRBD2 (6 bases). CDR1 and CDR2 (germline): SGHVS, FQNEAQ. V dropped 5 bases and J dropped 0 bases, with 15 bases sitting between them. CDR3 length: 16 residues. Here the CDR3 DNA reads TGTGCCAGCAGCGGGCTCCTCCGGGGGAGCACAGATACGCAGTATTTT. The encoded protein is CASSGLLRGSTDTQYF.

This clonotype was counted only a few times. The chain uses TRBV7-2 and TRBJ2-6; D is possibly TRBD1 (6 bases). V dropped 5 bases and J dropped 2 bases, with 10 bases sitting between them. Germline V gene sequence: CDR1 SGHTA, CDR2 FQGNSA. The CDR3 loop spans 15 amino acids. The CDR3 protein is CASSPRQAGANVLTF. CDR3 in DNA: TGTGCCAGCAGCCCTAGACAGGCTGGGGCCAACGTCCTGACTTTC.

This clonotype was observed a handful of times. The J gene is TRBJ2-5, the V gene TRBV7-2, with 7 bases that match TRBD1. Trimming removed 6 bases from V and 5 bases from J; junction bases left unmatched: 9. This CDR3 has 14 residues. Per the germline V gene, CDR1 is SGHTA and CDR2 is FQGNSA. The CDR3 spells CASRLRGRRETQYF. The CDR3 bases are TGTGCCAGCAGGTTAAGGGGGCGCAGGGAGACCCAGTACTTC.

This clonotype has at least ten counts. V and J are TRBV6-5 and TRBJ2-3; 8 bases match TRBD1. Germline V lookup: CDR1 MNHEY, CDR2 SVGAGI. The CDR3 runs 16 residues. The junction had 9 bases not matched to a gene; V was cut back by 5 bases and J by 2 bases. The CDR3 nucleotides read TGTGCCAGCAGTAAGGGGGACAGGCCTTTCACAGATACGCAGTATTTT. Its translation: CASSKGDRPFTDTQYF.

This chain joins TRBV20-1 and TRBJ2-4; perhaps TRBD1 as D (5 bases). V dropped 3 bases and J dropped 3 bases, with 18 bases sitting between them. CDR1 and CDR2 (germline): DFQATT, SNEGSKA (reference sequence). There are 16 residues in the CDR3. The CDR3 DNA reads as TGCAGTGCTAGCCTACCGAAAGGGGCGTACAAAAACATTCAGTACTTC. Translating gives CSASLPKGAYKNIQYF.